The next 3 T cell receptor beta chains were all read from a single sample in a study of shared clonotypes between healthy human individuals. TCRdb's copy holds only in-frame clones and misses some; the assay was immunoSEQ multiplex PCR. The sample records roughly 1,800,000 clones, about 95% being singletons. CD45RO negativity and positive selection for CCR7 defined naive CD8 cells, a population that excluded terminally differentiated effector memory CD45RA+ cells. Sequencing used naive CD8+ T cells sorted from blood. These receptors all stem from a man aged 18 to 30 in good health.

The rearrangement links TRBV9 to TRBJ2-4; D tentatively fits TRBD1 or TRBD2 (5 bases each). The germline V and J ends were trimmed by 3 bases and 2 bases, with 12 bases remaining between them. Germline V gene data show CDR1 as SGDLS and CDR2 as YYNGEE. This CDR3 is built from 15 residues. In nucleotides, the CDR3 is TGTGCCAGCAGCGGAGGGGTAGCGACCAAAAACATTCAGTACTTC. Its translation is CASSGGVATKNIQYF.

In its sample, this clone was seen once. The chain is built from TRBV5-4 and TRBJ1-3, with D perhaps TRBD1 (5 bases). This CDR3 has 13 residues. Germline loops: CDR1 SGHNT, CDR2 YYREEE (reference sequence). Trimming took 5 bases from V and 6 from J, leaving 12 bases between them. CDR3 residues: CASRGTTENTIYF. The CDR3 nucleotides are TGTGCCAGCAGGGGGACCACAGAAAACACCATATATTTT.

Points on this clone: Other DNA variants within this sample encode the same CDR3. The CDR3 sequence: CASSLGGSSYNSPLHF. CDR3 sequence (DNA): TGTGCCAGCAGCTTAGGTGGGAGCTCCTATAATTCACCCCTCCACTTT. The V call is TRBV13, the J call TRBJ1-6; no firm D call. The CDR3 runs to 16 residues. V gave up 0 bases and J gave up 0 bases, with 6 bases separating them. The germline gives CDR1 PRHDT, CDR2 FYEKMQ (reference sequence).